These 14 T cell receptor beta chains were sequenced from one sample in a study of tissue T cells after allogeneic stem cell transplantation. Time point indicated: mouse harvest day 14 after allogeneic transplant. Mouse grafts combined 10^7 T-cell-depleted bone marrow cells with 10^6 splenic CD5+ T cells. Assay: immunoSEQ multiplex PCR; the TCRdb copy retains only in-frame clones and omits some. Found here are roughly 1,700 clones, less than 50% of them singletons; the top ten hold approximately 18%. Sequencing was carried out using gut tissue. These receptors came from a female BALB/c mouse given C57BL/6 T cells with graft-versus-host disease after an allogeneic hematopoietic cell transplant.

As concerns this clone: The gene names here belong to mouse. From the germline J gene comes the end of the CDR3, since the read stops 1 residue before it. The chain carries TRBV3 and TRBJ2-2; 10 positions match TRBD2. Germline CDR1 and CDR2: SNHLY and FYNGKV (reference sequence). CDR3 length: 15 amino acids. Trimming removed 5 bases from V and 3 bases from J; junction bases left unmatched: 3. Partial CDR3 DNA: TGTGCCAGCAGCCCGGACTGGGGGTACACCGGGCAGCTCTAC. Translated: CASSPDWGYTGQLY. The full CDR3 sequence reads CASSPDWGYTGQLYF.

This clone occurred a few times. Gene names are the mouse ones. The CDR3 region is CASSLEDRGDERLFF. The CDR3 bases that were read are TGTGCCAGCTCTCTCGAGGACAGGGGGGACGAAAGATTATTT. V is TRBV12-2 and J is TRBJ1-4; 10 bases fit TRBD1. The missing CDR3 end, 1 residue past where the read stops, is filled in from the germline J gene. With V trimmed by 0 bases and J by 6 bases, 3 bases remained unmatched. Germline loops: CDR1 SGHLS, CDR2 HYDKME. The CDR3 runs 15 residues.

Comment on this clone: Gene names follow the mouse nomenclature. The sequence runs out 1 residue before the end of the CDR3; the remainder is reconstructed from the germline J gene. The V gene is TRBV26, the J gene TRBJ2-7; D perhaps matches TRBD1 (6 bases). V dropped 6 bases and J dropped 0 bases, with 12 bases sitting between them. This CDR3 has 14 amino acids. Germline loops: CDR1 KGHPV, CDR2 FQNQEV (reference sequence). CDR3 residues: CASSPGQSSYEQYF. Incomplete CDR3 DNA: TGTGCCAGCAGCCCGGGACAAAGCTCCTATGAACAGTAC.

Worth noting for this clone: Genes and germline come from the mouse. The read ends 1 residue shy of where the CDR3 ends; the end is completed using the germline J gene. The chain uses TRBV29 and TRBJ1-6; D is undetermined. TRBJ1-6 is noted as an ORF with a role that remains uncertain. This CDR3 is built from 15 residues. Germline CDR1 MSHET, CDR2 SYDVDS. Trimming pared 6 bases from V and 0 bases from J, leaving 9 bases between. CDR3: CASSDGNSYNSPLYF. CDR3 DNA, as far as it was read: TGTGCTAGCAGCGACGGGAATTCCTATAATTCGCCCCTCTAC.

Concerning this clone: Mouse gene names apply. Sequencing ends 1 residue short of the CDR3 end; the germline J gene provides the rest. The chain carries TRBV15 and TRBJ1-1, with TRBD1 matching over 10 bases. The V gene end was trimmed by 5 bases and the J gene end by 1 base; junction bases not matched to a gene: 1. Germline values: CDR1 SGHND, CDR2 FRSKSL. This CDR3 region has 14 residues. The CDR3 sequence: CASSRDRGNTEVFF. CDR3 DNA (partial): TGTGCCAGCAGTCGGGACAGGGGGAACACAGAAGTCTTC.

Notes on this clone: These gene names are mouse names. From the germline J gene comes the end of the CDR3, since the read stops 1 residue before it. The rearrangement joins TRBV31 to TRBJ1-4; 7 bases map to TRBD1. Germline V lookup: CDR1 GKSSPN, CDR2 SITVG. V gave up 1 base and J gave up 0 bases; unmatched junction bases: 5. The CDR3 is 16 amino acids. Here the CDR3 reads CAWSPSGQISNERLFF. Partial CDR3 DNA: TGTGCCTGGAGTCCCTCGGGACAGATTTCCAACGAAAGATTATTT.

This clone was recorded a few times. Gene labels here are mouse ones. The missing CDR3 end, 1 residue past where the read stops, is filled in from the germline J gene. V usage is TRBV1 and J usage is TRBJ2-7, with D unresolved. CDR3 length equals 15 residues. Trimming stripped 0 bases from V and 0 bases from J, with 9 bases between. Germline CDR1 reads NSQYPW; CDR2 reads LRSPGD (reference sequence). The covered CDR3 bases are TGCACCTGCAGTGCAGATCCCGAGAGCTCCTATGAACAGTAC. It specifies CTCSADPESSYEQY. The whole CDR3 sequence reads CTCSADPESSYEQYF.

On this clone: Mismatch with germline at one junction end may stem from a read error. Gene names refer to mouse genes. The missing CDR3 end, 1 residue past where the read stops, is filled in from the germline J gene. The V and J genes are TRBV13-3 and TRBJ2-7; 8 nucleotides line up with TRBD1. Germline CDR1 and CDR2: NNHDY and SYVADS. CDR3 size: 12 residues. CDR3 sequence reads: CASGETGVEQYF. The DNA read from the CDR3 is TGTGCCAGCGGTGAGACAGGGGTCGAACAGTAC.

This clone was counted between two and nine times. Germline and genes: mouse. The sequenced part of the CDR3 DNA is TGTGCCAGCAGTCTGTGGGACAGGAAAAGATTATTT. Amino acids: CASSLWDRKRLF. The entire CDR3 sequence reads CASSLWDRKRLFF. The chain couples TRBV26 to TRBJ1-4; TRBD1 matches at 8 bases. From the germline J gene comes the end of the CDR3, since the read stops 1 residue before it. V shed 1 base and J 9 bases; nucleotides not matched to a gene: 1. The V gene's germline CDR1 is KGHPV and CDR2 FQNQEV (reference sequence). This CDR3 comprises 13 residues.

A remark on this clone: The gene names given are mouse names. The observed sequence ends 1 residue before the CDR3 terminus, with the missing tail filled in from the germline J gene. The chain has TRBV24 and TRBJ1-3; D may be TRBD1 (6 bases). Germline V gene sequence: CDR1 KGHTA, CDR2 FRNEEI. V lost 4 bases, J lost 3 bases, and 7 bases lay in between. This CDR3 is 13 amino acids long. Incomplete CDR3 DNA: TGTGCCAGCAGTCCACAGGGTGGAAATACGCTCTAT. It translates to CASSPQGGNTLY. The full-length CDR3 reads as CASSPQGGNTLYF.

This clone has just a few counts. Gene names and germline refer to mouse. The read terminates 1 residue before the CDR3 end, so the remaining end is supplied by the germline J gene. The J gene is TRBJ1-1, the V gene TRBV13-2; D is uncertain. Germline CDR1 is NNHNN and CDR2 is SYGAGS (reference sequence). The CDR3 is 13 amino acids. The germline V and J ends were trimmed by 2 bases and 0 bases, with 5 bases remaining between them. The sequenced part of the CDR3 DNA is TGTGCCAGCGGTGACAGTTCAAACACAGAAGTCTTC. This sequence encodes CASGDSSNTEVF. The complete CDR3 sequence is CASGDSSNTEVFF.

In the case of this clone: Genes and germline come from the mouse. The CDR3 goes on 1 residue after the read ends, and that part is filled in from the germline J gene. The chain recombines TRBV13-3 with TRBJ2-7; 7 bases are shared with TRBD2. V gave up 4 bases and J gave up 1 base; unmatched junction bases: 8. The CDR3 sequence is 15 residues long. Per germline, CDR1 NNHDY and CDR2 SYVADS. The CDR3 sequence: CASSTRLGRSYEQYF. The sequenced part of the CDR3 DNA is TGTGCCAGCAGTACCCGACTGGGCCGATCCTATGAACAGTAC.

Comments on this clone: Gene names refer to mouse genes. The CDR3 end falls 1 residue outside the read, so it is completed with the germline J gene. This chain uses TRBV23 with TRBJ1-4; TRBD1 is taken as the D call from the table, unchecked against the DNA. The CDR3 is made up of 14 amino acids. CDR1 KGHTA and CDR2 FQNQQP come from the germline V gene. CDR3: CSSSSGQGNERLFF. The covered CDR3 bases are TGCTCCAGCAGTTCGGGACAGGGCAACGAAAGATTATTT.

This clone has only a few counts. Gene names refer to mouse genes. From the germline J gene comes the end of the CDR3, since the read stops 1 residue before it. J is TRBJ1-3 and V is TRBV26, with 7 positions matching TRBD1. From germline, CDR1 is KGHPV and CDR2 FQNQEV (reference sequence). Unmatched junction bases numbered 4, after V lost 4 bases and J lost 4 bases. CDR3 length equals 14 residues. The CDR3 protein is CASSPTGWGNTLYF. The part of the CDR3 DNA that was read is TGTGCCAGCAGTCCGACAGGGTGGGGAAATACGCTCTAT.